The sequence of this TCR beta chain was determined in a study of shared clonotypes between healthy human individuals. Study outcomes and limitations: Relative to clonotypes present in all four donors, those not shared had lower generation probabilities. A handful of donors held about 5% of naive CD4 clonotypes in common. Tissue TCR repertoires likely differ from these blood-only repertoires.

This table comes from immunoSEQ multiplex PCR, and its TCRdb copy is limited to in-frame clones, with some not included. The sample holds some 980,000 clones, roughly 72% seen once. The split of CD4+ cells yielded CD45RA+ naive and CD45RA-negative memory subsets. For this clone: Its antigen is not identified.

The sample comprised memory CD4+ T cells sorted from blood. Subset of the sample: CD45RA-negative fraction. This receptor was obtained from a man in his late teens or twenties in good health.

DNA for the CDR3: TGTGCCATCAGTGCTGGCATTAAGGTCACAGATACGCAGTATTTT. As protein: CAISAGIKVTDTQYF. This chain uses TRBV10-3 with TRBJ2-3; D is uncertain. Germline loops: CDR1 ENHRY, CDR2 SYGVKD. The V end was cut by 4 bases, the J end by 2 bases, with 13 bases between. This CDR3 is built from 15 residues.